These T cell receptor beta chains were read from a single sample in a study of cytomegalovirus exposure and HLA in healthy donors. TCRdb keeps only in-frame clones here, not all; method: immunoSEQ multiplex PCR. The sample lists approximately 150,000 clones; around 67% were seen once. Sequencing input: PBMCs. The receptor source for this set is a woman younger than 35 in good health and CMV-seropositive. The CDR3 runs from the conserved cysteine through the conserved F or W. Fields, in order: clone size, J gene, D gene, V gene, CDR3 DNA, CDR3 protein. A D gene is named only where the DNA matches it firmly. Not all rows give a size; the values are once, few, many and, for expanded clones, a class.

.	TRBJ2-1	.	TRBV2	TGTGCCAGTCAACTAGTTTCCCCGTTCTTC	CASQLVSPFF
.	TRBJ1-1	.	TRBV6-5	TGTGCCAGCAGTTATCGGGGAGGGAACACTGAAGCTTTCTTT	CASSYRGGNTEAFF
.	TRBJ1-2	TRBD1	TRBV19	TGTGCCAGTAAGGACAGGGCGGCCTATGGCTACACCTTC	CASKDRAAYGYTF
once	TRBJ2-1	TRBD1	TRBV19	TGTGCCAGTAGTCCCATGGACAGGGGGCCCAATGAGCAGTTCTTC	CASSPMDRGPNEQFF
.	TRBJ2-7	TRBD2	TRBV28	TGTGCCAGCAGCCGAAGTGATTCGGGAGGAACCTACGAGCAGTACTTC	CASSRSDSGGTYEQYF
.	TRBJ1-5	.	TRBV4-3	TGCGCCAGCAGCCAAGAAGGAGAGCAGCCCCAGCATTTT	CASSQEGEQPQHF
.	TRBJ2-5	TRBD2	TRBV27	TGTGCCAGCATGAAACGGGGGGACCAAGAGACCCAGTACTTC	CASMKRGDQETQYF
.	TRBJ2-5	.	TRBV5-1	TGCGCCAGCAGCTTGGGCGGGGGCCCACCTCTGGGAGAGACCCAGTACTTC	CASSLGGGPPLGETQYF
once	TRBJ1-1	.	TRBV9	TGTGCCAGCAGCGTTGGGGGTACGGGGGGCACTGAAGCTTTCTTT	CASSVGGTGGTEAFF
few	TRBJ2-1	TRBD2	TRBV19	TGTGCCAGCTCAATAGCGGGAGGGCCACCCGAGCAGTTCTTC	CASSIAGGPPEQFF
.	TRBJ1-6	TRBD1	TRBV30	TGTGCCTGGAGCCGGGACAGGTCGTATTCACCCCTCCACTTT	CAWSRDRSYSPLHF